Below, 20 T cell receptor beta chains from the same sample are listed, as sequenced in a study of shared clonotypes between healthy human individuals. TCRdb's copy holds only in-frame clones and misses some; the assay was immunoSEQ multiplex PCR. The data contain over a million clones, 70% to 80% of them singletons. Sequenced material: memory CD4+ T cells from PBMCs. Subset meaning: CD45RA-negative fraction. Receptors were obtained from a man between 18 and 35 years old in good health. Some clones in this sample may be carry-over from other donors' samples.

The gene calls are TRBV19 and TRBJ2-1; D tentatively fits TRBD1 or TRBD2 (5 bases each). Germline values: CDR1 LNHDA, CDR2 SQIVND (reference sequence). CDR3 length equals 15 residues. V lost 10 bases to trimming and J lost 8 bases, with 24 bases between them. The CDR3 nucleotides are TGTGCCATCGCCATAGGTGCGCGAGGGGTAGATGAGCAGTTCTTC. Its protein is CAIAIGARGVDEQFF. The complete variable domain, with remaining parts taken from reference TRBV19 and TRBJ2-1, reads DGGITQSPKYLFRKEGQNVTLSCEQNLNHDAMYWYRQDPGQGLRLIYYSQIVNDFQKGDIAEGYSVSREKKESFPLTVTSAQKNPTAFYLCAIAIGARGVDEQFFGPGTRLTVL.

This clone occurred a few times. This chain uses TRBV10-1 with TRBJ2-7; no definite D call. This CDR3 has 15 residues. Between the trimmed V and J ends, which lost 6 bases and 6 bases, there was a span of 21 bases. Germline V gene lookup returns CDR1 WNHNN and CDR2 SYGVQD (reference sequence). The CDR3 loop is CASSAFADSSGEQYF. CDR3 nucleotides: TGCGCCAGCAGCGCATTCGCAGACTCCTCGGGCGAGCAGTACTTC.

The CDR3 here is CASSYSMGTGAEQYF. The CDR3 DNA sequence: TGTGCCAGCAGTTACTCGATGGGGACAGGGGCCGAGCAGTACTTC. This chain connects TRBV6-6 to TRBJ2-7; the match to TRBD1 covers 10 bases. V trimming: 0 bases; J trimming: 6 bases; junction bases outside the gene matches: 5. CDR1 is MNHNY and CDR2 is SVGAGI in the germline V gene (reference sequence). There are 15 residues in the CDR3.

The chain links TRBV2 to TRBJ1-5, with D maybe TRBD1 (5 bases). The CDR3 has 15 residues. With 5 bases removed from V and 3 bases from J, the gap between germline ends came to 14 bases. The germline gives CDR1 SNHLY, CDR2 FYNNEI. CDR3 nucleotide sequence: TGTGCCAGCAGTCCTCAGGGTGCACACAATCAGCCCCAGCATTTT. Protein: CASSPQGAHNQPQHF.

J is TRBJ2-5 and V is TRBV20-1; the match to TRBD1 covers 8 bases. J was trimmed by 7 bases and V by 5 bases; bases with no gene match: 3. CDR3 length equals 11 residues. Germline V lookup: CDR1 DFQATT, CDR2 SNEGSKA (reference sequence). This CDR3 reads CSAGGQGTQYF. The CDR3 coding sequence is TGCAGTGCTGGTGGACAGGGGACCCAGTACTTC.

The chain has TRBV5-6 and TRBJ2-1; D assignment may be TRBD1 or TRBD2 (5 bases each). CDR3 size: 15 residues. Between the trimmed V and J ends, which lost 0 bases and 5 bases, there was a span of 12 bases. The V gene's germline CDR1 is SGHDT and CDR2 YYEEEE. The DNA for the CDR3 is TGTGCCAGCAGCTTGGGGGGGACCCCAAACAATGAGCAGTTCTTC. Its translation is CASSLGGTPNNEQFF.

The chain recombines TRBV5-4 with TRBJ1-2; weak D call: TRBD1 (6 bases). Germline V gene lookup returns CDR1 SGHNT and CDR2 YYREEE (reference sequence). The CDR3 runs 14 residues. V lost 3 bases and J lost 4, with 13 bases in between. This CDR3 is CASSSTQGSYGYTF. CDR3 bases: TGTGCCAGCAGCTCAACCCAGGGGTCCTATGGCTACACCTTC.

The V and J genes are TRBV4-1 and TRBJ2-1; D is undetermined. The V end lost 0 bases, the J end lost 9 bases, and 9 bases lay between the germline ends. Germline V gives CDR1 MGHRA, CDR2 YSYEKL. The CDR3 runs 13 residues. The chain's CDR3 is CASSQDISREQFF. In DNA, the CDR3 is TGCGCCAGCAGCCAAGATATAAGCCGTGAGCAGTTCTTC.

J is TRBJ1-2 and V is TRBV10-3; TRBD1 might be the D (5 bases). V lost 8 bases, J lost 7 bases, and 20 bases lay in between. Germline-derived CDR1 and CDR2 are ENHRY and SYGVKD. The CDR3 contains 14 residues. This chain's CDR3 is CAIGGSETSGGYTF. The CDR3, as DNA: TGTGCCATCGGGGGATCCGAGACATCAGGTGGCTACACCTTC.

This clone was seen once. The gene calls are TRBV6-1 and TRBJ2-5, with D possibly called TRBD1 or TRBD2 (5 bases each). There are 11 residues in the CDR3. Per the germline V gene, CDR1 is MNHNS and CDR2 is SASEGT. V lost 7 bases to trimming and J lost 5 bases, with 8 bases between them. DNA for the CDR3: TGTGCCAGCACGAGGGACGAGACCCAGTACTTC. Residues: CASTRDETQYF.

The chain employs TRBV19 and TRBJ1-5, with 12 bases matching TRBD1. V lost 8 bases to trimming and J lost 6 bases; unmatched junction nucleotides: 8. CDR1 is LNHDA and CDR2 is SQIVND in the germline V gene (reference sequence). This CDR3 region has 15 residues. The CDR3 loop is CASDLGTGGSQPQHF. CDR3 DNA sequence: TGTGCCAGTGATCTGGGGACAGGGGGCAGTCAGCCCCAGCATTTT.

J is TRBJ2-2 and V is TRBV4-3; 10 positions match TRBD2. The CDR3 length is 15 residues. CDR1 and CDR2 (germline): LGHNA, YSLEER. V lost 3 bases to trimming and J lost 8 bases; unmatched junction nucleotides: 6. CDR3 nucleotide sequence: TGCGCCAGCAGCCACCGAGCGGGAGGGCGAGGGGAGCTGTTTTTT. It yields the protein CASSHRAGGRGELFF.

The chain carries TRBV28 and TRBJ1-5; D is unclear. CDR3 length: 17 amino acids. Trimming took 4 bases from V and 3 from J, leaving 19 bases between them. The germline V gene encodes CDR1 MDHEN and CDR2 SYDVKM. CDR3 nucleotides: TGTGCCAGCAGTTCCCAGGTTGCAACGAGTTTCAATCAGCCCCAGCATTTT. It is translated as CASSSQVATSFNQPQHF.

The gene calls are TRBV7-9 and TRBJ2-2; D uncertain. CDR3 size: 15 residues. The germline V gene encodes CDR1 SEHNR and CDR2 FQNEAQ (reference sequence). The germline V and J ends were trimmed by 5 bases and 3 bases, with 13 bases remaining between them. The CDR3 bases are TGTGCCAGCAGCAGAGAGAACAGAGACACCGGGGAGCTGTTTTTT. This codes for CASSRENRDTGELFF.

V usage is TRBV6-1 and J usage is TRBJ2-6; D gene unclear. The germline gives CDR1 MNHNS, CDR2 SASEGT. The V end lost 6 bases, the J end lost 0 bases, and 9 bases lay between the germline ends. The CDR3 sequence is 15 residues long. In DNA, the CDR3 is TGTGCCAGCAGCTTGTATAGCTCTGGGGCCAACGTCCTGACTTTC. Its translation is CASSLYSSGANVLTF.

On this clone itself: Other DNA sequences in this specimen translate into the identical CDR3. As DNA, the CDR3 is TGTGCCAGCAGCTTATCGTTGAACACTGAAGCTTTCTTT. Translating it yields CASSLSLNTEAFF. J is TRBJ1-1 and V is TRBV11-2; no reliable D call. The length of the CDR3 is 13 residues. CDR1 and CDR2 (germline): SGHAT, FQNNGV. Between the trimmed V and J ends, which lost 2 bases and 0 bases, there was a span of 4 bases.

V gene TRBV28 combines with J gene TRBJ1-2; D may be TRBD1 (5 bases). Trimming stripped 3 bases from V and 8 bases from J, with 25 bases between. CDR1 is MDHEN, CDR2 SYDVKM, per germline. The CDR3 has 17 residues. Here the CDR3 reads CASSLSWGSSGPGGYTF. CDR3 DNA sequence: TGTGCCAGCAGTTTGAGTTGGGGGTCGTCCGGGCCGGGAGGCTACACCTTC.

CDR3: CASSQDWLAGSYEQYF. Here the CDR3 DNA reads TGCGCCAGCAGCCAAGATTGGCTAGCGGGCTCCTACGAGCAGTACTTC. The chain uses TRBV4-1 and TRBJ2-7; TRBD2 agrees at 8 bases. Germline trimming cut 0 bases from V and 0 bases from J; bases unmatched to any gene: 4. From germline, CDR1 is MGHRA and CDR2 YSYEKL. CDR3 length: 16 amino acids.

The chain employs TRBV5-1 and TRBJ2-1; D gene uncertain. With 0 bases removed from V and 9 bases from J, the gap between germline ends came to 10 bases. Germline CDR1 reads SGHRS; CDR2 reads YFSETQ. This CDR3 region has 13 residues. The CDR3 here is CASSLDLEREQFF. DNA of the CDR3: TGCGCCAGCAGCTTGGATCTGGAACGTGAGCAGTTCTTC.

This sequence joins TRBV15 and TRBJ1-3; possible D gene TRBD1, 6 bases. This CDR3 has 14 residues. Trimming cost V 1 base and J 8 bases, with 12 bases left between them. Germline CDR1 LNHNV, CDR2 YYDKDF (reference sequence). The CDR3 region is CATSRGTGQDTIYF. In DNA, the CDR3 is TGTGCCACCAGCAGAGGTACAGGGCAGGACACCATATATTTT.